The text below deals with one TCR beta chain. Its antigen is not known. The length of the CDR3 is 14 residues. Germline-derived CDR1 and CDR2 are MNHEY and SVGAGI. This sample was taken from a study of CXCR3-negative and CXCR3-positive naive CD8 T cells. Study-wide results and caveats: TRB CDR3s of CXCR3-positive naive cells were more hydrophobic than those of CXCR3-negative naive cells.

UMI labels and 5' RACE were used to prepare the TRB cDNA libraries. TCRdb re-called the 5' RACE reads; every CDR3 protein appears as one record, without DNA. Its listing shows around 160,000 distinct CDR3 sequences. Material for sequencing was naive CXCR3+ CD8+ T cells from blood. Stated subset: CD45RO-CCR7+CD27+CD95- naive CD8+ T cells expressing CXCR3 (TNR3+). This receptor was taken from a human donor in good health. Some clones in this sample may be carry-over from other donors' samples. This sequence joins TRBV6-5 and TRBJ1-1. CDR3 protein: CASSYDTVNTEAFF.